The T cell receptor beta chain under discussion was sequenced for a study of glioma-infiltrating T cells. Looked up from germline, CDR1 is MNHEY and CDR2 is SVGAGI. This CDR3 has 17 residues. With 2 bases removed from V and 6 bases from J, the gap between germline ends came to 22 bases. TCR alpha and beta CDR3 regions were amplified from RNA using iRepertoire nested multiplex PCR. Each CDR3 protein gets one entry after TCRdb re-called the multiplex PCR reads with MiXCR. This sample has approximately 190,000 distinct CDR3 sequences, with over 25% found just once. The V call is TRBV6-5, the J call TRBJ1-1; weak D call: TRBD1 (5 bases). Input material: glioma tissue, nonneoplastic brain tissue, or PBMCs (not recorded which). The TCR comes from a human donor with low-grade glioma or glioblastoma, undergoing nonglioma brain surgery, or in good health (not recorded which). In DNA, the CDR3 is TGTGCCAGCAGTTACGCAGGAGGGGCAGGCATCGTCGCTGAAGCTTTCTTT. Translated, it gives CASSYAGGAGIVAEAFF.